The T cell receptor beta chain described here comes from a study of Ad26.COV2.S vaccination and SARS-CoV-2 variants (dated by TCRdb to about 2021). In the study overall: Vaccine-arm donors were drawn from COV1001, a multicentre, randomized, double-blind, placebo-controlled phase I-IIa trial of Ad26.COV2.S in healthy adults. Ad26.COV2.S was administered intramuscularly at 5 x 10^10 or 1 x 10^11 viral particles, either as a single shot or as two shots given 56 days apart. Sequencing of the TCRbeta repertoire served to evaluate the specificity and breadth of SARS-CoV-2-reactive T cell receptors following Ad26.COV2.S vaccination. The TCR-sequenced set comprised about 32 samples: some 20 Ad26.COV2.S vaccine recipients, 5 placebo recipients and 8 SARS-CoV-2 convalescent individuals. Participants in the trial were split at random into five groups of five each, receiving low-dose or high-dose Ad26.COV2.S once or twice, or else placebo on both occasions. Throughout the experiments and outcome assessment, investigators stayed blinded to trial group allocation.

The immunoSEQ Assay was the method used to sequence TCRbeta CDR3 regions. After extraction, genomic DNA underwent amplification by bias-controlled multiplex PCR, followed by high-throughput sequencing. In the source study's methods: To quantify the absolute abundance of each unique TCRbeta CDR3 region, sequences were collapsed and filtered. T cell fraction was estimated by normalizing TCRbeta template counts to usable DNA, with usable DNA measured through amplification of reference genes found in all nucleated cells. Repertoire TCRs were annotated as SARS-CoV-2-specific when V gene, CDR3 amino acid sequence and J gene were exactly matched to a known reactive TCR set. The reference SARS-CoV-2 TCR set was obtained from MIRA and was filtered for enrichment in COVID-19-positive ImmuneCODE repertoires, whereby public or cross-reactive TCRs were removed. Based on the MIRA antigens, annotated TCRs were further analysed at the level of specific ORF or position within ORF. Depth was the summed frequency of annotated unique rearrangements, while breadth was defined as annotated unique rearrangements over total unique productive rearrangements. Two-sided Wilcoxon rank-sum tests were used to compare TCR breadth between groups. Held by TCRdb, this immuneACCESS table contains in-frame sequences only and omits some clones. Under half of the omission traces to an unresolved V gene where checked; the cause of the rest is unknown. Clone size and the V and J calls come from that table; the DNA yielded D and trimming. Counted in this sample were around 420,000 clones; approximately 87% of them appeared once. The ten largest make up 3.6% of the sample.

The sample's treatment or condition label, in plain terms: over 15 received Ad26.COV2.S at low or high dose, single or two shots; about five received placebo; per-sample allocation not given. For vaccine and placebo recipients, the sequenced repertoires came from samples collected on day 63 after the first injection. In Cohort 1b, fewer than 30 adults aged 18-55 years were enrolled at a single site in Boston, USA, between 29 July and 7 August 2020. Ad26.COV2.S consisted of a replication-incompetent adenovirus type 26 vector by which a prefusion-stabilized SARS-CoV-2 spike protein from the original Wuhan strain was expressed. Results the study describes overall, beyond this receptor: Substantial breadth of spike-specific CD8+ and CD4+ T cell responses was reported after vaccination. The study was not powered to compare responses between vaccine doses or regimens. Vaccine and placebo recipients had similar non-spike TCR breadth, a finding consistent with the vaccine containing only spike. Compared with placebo recipients, Ad26.COV2.S recipients showed higher spike-specific TCR breadth (P = 0.0014). The authors noted that the TCR breadth and depth analyses may have underestimated total T cell responses.

Points on this clone: Its antigen target is currently unknown. The record has no base qualities; no much larger clone is one base away.

Trimming accounts for 3 bases at V and 5 bases at J, while the number of junction bases matched to no gene is 3. CDR1 and CDR2, looked up from the germline V gene (reference sequence), are LNHNV and YYDKDF. From the cysteine up to the phenylalanine, the CDR3 has a length of 13 residues. Of the read, only the CDR3 DNA is kept; its 39 bases are in frame from base 1. This TCR was sampled from a person between 18 and 59 years old who received the Ad26.COV2.S COVID-19 vaccine or a placebo. Sequencing was performed on peripheral blood, taken in a trial of Ad26.COV2.S vaccine versus placebo. This chain joins TRBV15 to TRBJ2-5; 7 nucleotides in the junction match TRBD2. The CDR3 reads CATSRGGVETQYF. The DNA sequence is TGTGCCACCAGCAGGGGGGGGGTCGAGACCCAGTACTTC.